Listed here are 23 T cell receptor beta chains from one sample, sequenced in a study of shared clonotypes between healthy human individuals. The table came from immunoSEQ multiplex PCR; TCRdb's copy has only in-frame clones and leaves some out. The profile covers about 2 million clones, with approximately 95% appearing a single time and 0.9% to 1.5% taken by the ten largest. Naivety among CD8 cells was defined by CD45RO negativity and positive CCR7 selection, thereby excluding terminally differentiated effector memory CD45RA+ cells. The specimen sequenced was naive CD8+ T cells sorted from blood. All receptors come from a man between 18 and 35 years old in good health.

The chain joins TRBV6-6 to TRBJ2-7; possibly TRBD1 for D (6 bases). CDR3 length equals 13 residues. The V and J ends lost 2 bases and 5 bases respectively, with 10 bases between them. CDR1 is MNHNY and CDR2 is SVGAGI in the germline V gene (reference sequence). The DNA for the CDR3 is TGTGCCAGCAGTTACCTAGACAGGAACGAGCAGTACTTC. It encodes CASSYLDRNEQYF.

Note on this clone: This sample includes further DNA sequences coding for the same CDR3. The rearrangement links TRBV6-5 to TRBJ2-2; 8 nucleotides agree with TRBD1. Trimming removed 6 bases from V and 5 bases from J; junction bases left unmatched: 8. The CDR3 runs 15 residues. Germline V lookup: CDR1 MNHEY, CDR2 SVGAGI. The CDR3, as DNA: TGTGCCAGCAGACCGGGGACAGGCAATACCGGGGAGCTGTTTTTT. Its translation: CASRPGTGNTGELFF.

The chain carries TRBV4-3 and TRBJ2-3, with D perhaps TRBD2 (6 bases). The CDR3 length is 13 residues. V was cut by 4 bases and J by 3 bases, with 8 bases left in between. In germline, CDR1 is LGHNA, CDR2 YSLEER. CDR3 sequence reads: CASSRGETDTQYF. In DNA form, the CDR3 reads TGCGCCAGCAGCCGGGGGGAAACAGATACGCAGTATTTT.

As concerns this clone: The same CDR3 can be traced to other DNA sequences in this sample. The V gene is TRBV11-2, the J gene TRBJ2-7; 12 nucleotides agree with TRBD2. The germline gives CDR1 SGHAT, CDR2 FQNNGV. V gave up 1 base and J gave up 2 bases; unmatched junction bases: 0. The CDR3 loop spans 15 amino acids. The CDR3: CASSLGLAGAYEQYF. The DNA of the CDR3 is TGTGCCAGCAGCTTAGGACTAGCGGGAGCCTACGAGCAGTACTTC.

This clone was counted once. DNA for the CDR3: TGTGCCAGCAGTTACTCGCGGGAGTACACCGGGGAGCTGTTTTTT. Encoded protein: CASSYSREYTGELFF. J is TRBJ2-2 and V is TRBV6-6; 7 bases agree with TRBD2. This CDR3 is built from 15 residues. Germline V gene data show CDR1 as MNHNY and CDR2 as SVGAGI (reference sequence). V trimming: 0 bases; J trimming: 3 bases; junction bases outside the gene matches: 1.

The J gene is TRBJ1-2, the V gene TRBV4-1; D call uncertain. The CDR3 has 15 residues. Germline-derived CDR1 and CDR2 are MGHRA and YSYEKL. V was pared by 1 base and J by 4 bases, with 13 bases between. The CDR3 nucleotides are TGCGCCAGCAGCCAAGTTCCCGGCGGCACCTATGGCTACACCTTC. Its translation is CASSQVPGGTYGYTF.

The chain has TRBV4-1 and TRBJ1-3; D is undetermined. Germline CDR1 is MGHRA and CDR2 is YSYEKL. The CDR3 has 15 amino acids. The V gene lost 4 bases and the J gene lost 0 bases, with 10 bases spanning the gap. CDR3 in amino acids: CASSPLGSSGNTIYF. In nucleotides, the CDR3 is TGCGCCAGCAGCCCTCTGGGAAGCTCTGGAAACACCATATATTTT.

The J gene is TRBJ1-2, the V gene TRBV6-5; possible D gene TRBD1, 6 bases. Germline-derived CDR1 and CDR2 are MNHEY and SVGAGI. The length of the CDR3 is 13 residues. V lost 5 bases and J lost 3, with 10 bases in between. Written as DNA, the CDR3 is TGTGCCAGCAGTCAGGGGTATGACTATGGCTACACCTTC. Protein product: CASSQGYDYGYTF.

V usage is TRBV28 and J usage is TRBJ1-2; 11 bases are shared with TRBD1. Trimming removed 4 bases from V and 7 bases from J; junction bases left unmatched: 8. The CDR3 loop spans 15 amino acids. The germline gives CDR1 MDHEN, CDR2 SYDVKM. CDR3 sequence (DNA): TGTGCCAGCAGTTCGGTCCCGGGACAGGGGGGTGGCTACACCTTC. Residues: CASSSVPGQGGGYTF.

This clone was picked up one time. This chain joins TRBV2 and TRBJ2-7, with 13 positions matching TRBD2. The CDR3 spans 18 residues. V lost 1 base to trimming and J lost 3 bases; unmatched junction nucleotides: 9. CDR1 is SNHLY and CDR2 is FYNNEI in the germline V gene. CDR3 DNA: TGTGCCAGCAGTGAAGAAGGACTAGCGGGGGCCTACTACTACGAGCAGTACTTC. It codes for CASSEEGLAGAYYYEQYF.

On this clone itself: This sample also contains other DNA sequences that code for the same CDR3. The chain joins TRBV4-1 to TRBJ1-5; D gene ambiguous. CDR3 length equals 13 residues. Germline V gene sequence: CDR1 MGHRA, CDR2 YSYEKL. V lost 1 base and J lost 7, with 8 bases in between. The CDR3 loop reads CASSQGVGQPQHF. The CDR3 DNA reads as TGCGCCAGCAGCCAAGGGGTAGGACAGCCCCAGCATTTT.

V is TRBV5-1 and J is TRBJ2-5, with TRBD2 matching over 9 bases. Germline V lookup: CDR1 SGHRS, CDR2 YFSETQ. Trimming removed 2 bases from V and 5 bases from J; junction bases left unmatched: 7. The CDR3 is 15 amino acids. This CDR3 is CASSFERLAVETQYF. CDR3 coding DNA: TGCGCCAGCAGCTTCGAACGACTAGCGGTGGAGACCCAGTACTTC.

The J gene is TRBJ1-1, the V gene TRBV4-1; D unresolved. V lost 2 bases and J 11 bases, leaving 18 bases between the germline ends. CDR3 length: 14 residues. From germline, CDR1 is MGHRA and CDR2 YSYEKL. As DNA, the CDR3 is TGCGCCAGCAGCCAACCACGGGAGGGCCAAGGGGCTTTCTTT. It specifies CASSQPREGQGAFF.

The chain combines TRBV7-9 with TRBJ1-1, with TRBD1 matching over 9 bases. In germline, CDR1 is SEHNR, CDR2 FQNEAQ (reference sequence). The CDR3 consists of 15 residues. Trimming removed 5 bases from V and 8 bases from J; junction bases left unmatched: 12. CDR3 residues: CASSPRDRVELEAFF. CDR3 DNA: TGTGCCAGCAGCCCGCGGGACAGGGTCGAGTTGGAAGCTTTCTTT.

The chain links TRBV2 to TRBJ1-5; D unresolved. Germline CDR1 SNHLY, CDR2 FYNNEI. Trimming took 8 bases from V and 0 from J, leaving 5 bases between them. The CDR3 is 12 amino acids. This CDR3 is CASLGSNQPQHF. The DNA for the CDR3 is TGTGCCAGCCTGGGTAGCAATCAGCCCCAGCATTTT.

The rearrangement links TRBV7-9 to TRBJ2-1; 7 bases are a match to TRBD2. V lost 5 bases, J lost 9 bases, and 10 bases stayed unmatched. CDR3 length: 14 residues. CDR1 and CDR2 from the germline V gene are SEHNR and FQNEAQ (reference sequence). The CDR3 DNA reads TGTGCCAGCAGCCAGGAGGGGACTAAGGGTGAGCAGTTCTTC. Its translation is CASSQEGTKGEQFF.

The V call is TRBV7-6, the J call TRBJ2-5; TRBD2 agrees at 10 bases. The germline V gene has CDR1 SGHVS and CDR2 FNYEAQ. The CDR3 is 17 amino acids. Trimming cost V 5 bases and J 4 bases; bases outside gene matches: 13. CDR3 residues: CASSPRTSGTWSETQYF. The CDR3 coding sequence is TGTGCCAGCAGCCCACGGACTAGCGGAACTTGGTCAGAGACCCAGTACTTC.

This clone was seen just once. The V and J genes are TRBV18 and TRBJ2-1; TRBD1 matches at 9 bases. This CDR3 has 16 amino acids. Germline V gene sequence: CDR1 KGHSH, CDR2 LQKENI. Trimming at V came to 3 bases and at J to 9 bases, leaving 12 bases not matched to a gene. CDR3 in amino acids: CASSPQEDRGIGEQFF. The CDR3 DNA reads TGTGCCAGCTCACCTCAGGAGGACAGGGGTATTGGTGAGCAGTTCTTC.

The gene calls are TRBV7-2 and TRBJ2-7, with TRBD1 identical over 8 bases. The CDR3 spans 15 residues. V was clipped by 5 bases and J by 3 bases; unmatched bases: 9. Germline CDR1 reads SGHTA; CDR2 reads FQGNSA. CDR3 amino acids: CASSLTGDPYYEQYF. The CDR3 nucleotides are TGTGCCAGCAGCCTGACAGGGGACCCCTACTACGAGCAGTACTTC.

V and J are TRBV6-1 and TRBJ1-5; D is undetermined. V was clipped by 4 bases and J by 8 bases, with 15 bases between them. Germline CDR1 reads MNHNS; CDR2 reads SASEGT. The CDR3 has 14 amino acids. CDR3 sequence reads: CASSVWGFEEPQHF. As DNA, the CDR3 is TGTGCCAGCAGTGTCTGGGGATTCGAGGAGCCCCAGCATTTT.

The rearrangement joins TRBV2 to TRBJ2-7, with D possibly being TRBD1 or TRBD2 (6 bases each). The CDR3 length is 14 residues. The V and J ends lost 4 bases and 7 bases respectively, with 17 bases between them. CDR1 and CDR2 (germline): SNHLY, FYNNEI. CDR3 residues: CASSGPGDTWEQYF. CDR3 nucleotides: TGTGCCAGCAGTGGCCCGGGGGACACCTGGGAGCAGTACTTC.

This chain joins TRBV27 and TRBJ2-7, with D maybe TRBD2 (6 bases). The CDR3 has 14 amino acids. Germline V gene lookup returns CDR1 MNHEY and CDR2 SMNVEV (reference sequence). V lost 4 bases and J lost 3, with 13 bases in between. The CDR3 spells CASSYLGGIYEQYF. DNA for the CDR3: TGTGCCAGCAGTTACCTGGGGGGAATCTACGAGCAGTACTTC.

The V call is TRBV9, the J call TRBJ2-5, with 10 bases aligning to TRBD1. V shed 4 bases and J 3 bases; nucleotides not matched to a gene: 6. The CDR3 covers 15 residues. In germline, CDR1 is SGDLS, CDR2 YYNGEE. The CDR3 region is CASSPMTGGEETQYF. The CDR3 DNA sequence: TGTGCCAGCAGCCCAATGACAGGGGGCGAAGAGACCCAGTACTTC.